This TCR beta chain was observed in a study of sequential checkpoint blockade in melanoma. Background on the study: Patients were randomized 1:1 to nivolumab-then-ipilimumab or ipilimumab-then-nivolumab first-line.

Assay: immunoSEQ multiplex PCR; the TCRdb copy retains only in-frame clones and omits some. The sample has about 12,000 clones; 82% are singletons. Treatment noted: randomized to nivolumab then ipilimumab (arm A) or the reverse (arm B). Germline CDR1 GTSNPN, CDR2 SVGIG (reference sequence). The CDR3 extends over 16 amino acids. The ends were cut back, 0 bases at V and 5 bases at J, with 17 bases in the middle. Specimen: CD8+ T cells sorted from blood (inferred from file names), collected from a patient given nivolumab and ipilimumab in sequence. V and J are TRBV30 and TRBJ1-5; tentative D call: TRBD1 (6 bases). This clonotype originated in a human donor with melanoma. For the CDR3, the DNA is TGTGCCTGGAGTGTACTAGGAACGGGGGGCGATCAGCCCCAGCATTTT. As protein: CAWSVLGTGGDQPQHF.